Listed below are T cell receptor beta chains from one sample, sequenced in a study of PD-1 blockade in classical Hodgkin lymphoma. Measured with immunoSEQ multiplex PCR; TCRdb has only the in-frame clones, and not every one. The sample holds over 60,000 clones; about two thirds are singletons and the top ten take roughly 9%. Sample: peripheral blood mononuclear cells (PBMCs), taken before the second cycle of nivolumab. The receptors here all came from a human donor with classical Hodgkin lymphoma. The CDR3 runs from the conserved cysteine through the conserved F or W. The order of the fields is D gene, V gene, J gene, clone size, CDR3 DNA, CDR3 protein. The D gene is left open where the match is weak. Clone size is not always given. Where it is, it says once, few, many or a class for expanded clones.

.	TRBV9	TRBJ2-3	.	TGTGCCAGCAGCGTAGGTAGGACAGATACGCAGTATTTT	CASSVGRTDTQYF
.	TRBV12-5	TRBJ1-5	.	TGTGCTAGTGCCCTACAGGGCCATAGCAATCAGCCCCAGCATTTT	CASALQGHSNQPQHF
.	TRBV19	TRBJ1-2	.	TGTGCCAGCTCCAGGGAACTCTATGGCTACACCTTC	CASSRELYGYTF
TRBD1	TRBV7-3	TRBJ2-7	.	TGTGCCAGCAGCTTACAAGGGACAGGGAGAAACGAGCAGTACTTC	CASSLQGTGRNEQYF
TRBD1	TRBV6-1	TRBJ1-2	.	TGTGCCAGCAGTGCATCGACAGGGGTGGATGGCTACACCTTC	CASSASTGVDGYTF
TRBD1	TRBV29-1	TRBJ2-5	.	TGCAGCGTTGCGAAAACAGGGGGCGGGGAGACCCAGTACTTC	CSVAKTGGGETQYF
.	TRBV6-1	TRBJ2-3	few	TGTGCCAGCAGTGTACCCCGGGGGTTCACAGATACGCAGTATTTT	CASSVPRGFTDTQYF
.	TRBV15	TRBJ2-5	.	TGTGCCACCAGCAGAGATCCTGAGGTGCGGGGTTGGGAGACCCAGTACTTC	CATSRDPEVRGWETQYF
.	TRBV2	TRBJ1-1	.	TGTGCCAGCAAACCCCTTGGGGGGCTGAGCACTGAAGCTTTCTTT	CASKPLGGLSTEAFF
.	TRBV4-1	TRBJ1-2	.	TGCGCCAGCAGCCAAGAAGGCAGCAACTATGGCTACACCTTC	CASSQEGSNYGYTF
.	TRBV29-1	TRBJ1-1	.	TGCAGCGTTGAATCAAGGGCGCGAAAAGCTTTCTTT	CSVESRARKAFF
.	TRBV11-3	TRBJ1-1	.	TGTGCCAGCAGCTTAGCGAACGGGATGTACACTGAAGCTTTCTTT	CASSLANGMYTEAFF
TRBD1	TRBV15	TRBJ2-3	.	TGTGCCACCAGCTTAGGGGACAGCAGCACAGATACGCAGTATTTT	CATSLGDSSTDTQYF
.	TRBV10-3	TRBJ1-2	.	TGTGCCATCAGTGAGACAGGCGCCTATGGCTACACCTTC	CAISETGAYGYTF
TRBD1	TRBV2	TRBJ1-4	few	TGTGCCAGCAATCCCGACAGGGGGGTTGGTAATGAAAAACTGTTTTTT	CASNPDRGVGNEKLFF
.	TRBV2	TRBJ2-3	.	TGTGCCAGCAGTGAATCCCCAGGGGCGTTGGGTTCAGATACGCAGTATTTT	CASSESPGALGSDTQYF
TRBD2	TRBV5-5	TRBJ2-7	.	TGTGCCAGCAGCCTCGGGACTAGGACCGAGCAGTACTTC	CASSLGTRTEQYF
.	TRBV27	TRBJ2-1	.	TGTGCCAGCAGTTCCTGGGACTTCCCCCGGAATGAGCAGTTCTTC	CASSSWDFPRNEQFF
.	TRBV21-1	TRBJ1-6	.	TGTGCCAGCAACAACGGGTCCCAGGATTCACCCCTCCACTTT	CASNNGSQDSPLHF
TRBD2	TRBV19	TRBJ2-1	once	TGTGCCAGTAGTCTAGCGGGGGGGACTGAGCAGTTCTTC	CASSLAGGTEQFF
.	TRBV6-5	TRBJ1-1	.	TGTGCCAGCAGTTTAGTGACTAGAGGCACTGAAGCTTTCTTT	CASSLVTRGTEAFF
.	TRBV9	TRBJ1-2	.	TGTGCCAGCAGCGTTGAGTCCGGACTACTCTATGGCTACACCTTC	CASSVESGLLYGYTF
TRBD2	TRBV30	TRBJ2-1	.	TGTGCCTGGAGTCGCGGGAGCTCCTACAATGAGCAGTTCTTC	CAWSRGSSYNEQFF
TRBD2	TRBV19	TRBJ2-7	once	TGTGCCACCCGGGGGGGGCAACTCGAAGAGCAGTACTTC	CATRGGQLEEQYF
TRBD2	TRBV28	TRBJ2-1	.	TGTGCCAGCAGTTTGACTAGCGGTAATGAGCAGTTCTTC	CASSLTSGNEQFF
.	TRBV28	TRBJ2-7	.	TGTGCCAGCAGCCGTCCCGGGATGGGAGAAGAGCAGTACTTC	CASSRPGMGEEQYF
.	TRBV7-2	TRBJ1-3	few	TGTGCCAGCAGCGAAATCGCGGGGGGAAACACCATATATTTT	CASSEIAGGNTIYF
.	TRBV29-1	TRBJ2-5	.	TGCAGCTCTGGGGACGGAAGGAGGGAGACCCAGTACTTC	CSSGDGRRETQYF
.	TRBV6-5	TRBJ2-7	once	TGTGCCAGCAGTTACTACCGGAGCTCCTACGAGCAGTACTTC	CASSYYRSSYEQYF
.	TRBV5-1	TRBJ1-2	.	TGCGCCAGCAGCTCTGGACCGGCAGGGGACTATGGCTACACCTTC	CASSSGPAGDYGYTF
TRBD1	TRBV13	TRBJ2-5	few	TGTGCCAGCAGCTTATTGGGCAGGGGGCTTGAGACCCAGTACTTC	CASSLLGRGLETQYF
TRBD2	TRBV7-9	TRBJ2-5	.	TGTGCCAGCAGCTCCTCTAGTGCGGGGGTAGTGGGAGAGACCCAGTACTTC	CASSSSSAGVVGETQYF
.	TRBV30	TRBJ2-7	.	TGTGCCTGGAGTGTGTCCACCTACGAGCAGTACTTC	CAWSVSTYEQYF
.	TRBV6-5	TRBJ1-2	few	TGTGCCAGCAGTTACTCTGGCGAGGGTGGTGGCTACACCTTC	CASSYSGEGGGYTF
TRBD1	TRBV7-3	TRBJ1-1	few	TGTGCCAGCAGCCCAGGGACAGCCCCTGGAGGGATCTTT	CASSPGTAPGGIF
.	TRBV7-6	TRBJ1-5	.	TGTGCCAGCAGCTTAGGATCCGGAGAGGGACAGCCCCAGCATTTT	CASSLGSGEGQPQHF
TRBD1	TRBV19	TRBJ1-4	few	TGTGCCAGTAGTTATCAGGGGGTCGGAGAAAAACTGTTTTTT	CASSYQGVGEKLFF
.	TRBV6-5	TRBJ1-2	once	TGTGCCAGCACTCCCCGGGACACCAAAAATGGCTACACCTTC	CASTPRDTKNGYTF
.	TRBV5-1	TRBJ1-1	.	TGCGCCAGCAGCTTGGAAACAGCGAACACTGAAGCTTTCTTT	CASSLETANTEAFF
.	TRBV5-5	TRBJ1-2	.	TGTGCCAGCAGCACGGCCGATAACTATGGCTACACCTTC	CASSTADNYGYTF
.	TRBV28	TRBJ1-4	.	TGTGGGGTGGGGGTTCAGGATGAAAAACTGTTTTTT	CGVGVQDEKLFF
.	TRBV5-1	TRBJ1-1	.	TGCGCCAGCAACGAAGGCACTGAAGCTTTCTTT	CASNEGTEAFF